These T cell receptor beta chains were read from a single sample in a study of regulatory and conventional T cells in RAG deficiency. Here immunoSEQ multiplex PCR was the method, and the copy in TCRdb shows in-frame clones only, minus some. The profile covers some 30,000 clones, with 90% to 96% appearing a single time and under 0.45% taken by the ten largest. These sequences were also reported in another study, on regulatory T cells.

The sample taken for sequencing was CD25- CD4+ T cells sorted from blood. The receptors originated from a human donor in good health. The CDR3 runs from the conserved cysteine through the conserved F or W.

J gene	V gene	CDR3 protein
TRBJ1-5	TRBV5-8	CASSYSFGTGSNQPQHF
TRBJ1-5	TRBV6-5	CASSYSRGNQPQHF
TRBJ2-2	TRBV18	CASSDDRTGELFF
TRBJ1-5	TRBV7-8	CASSLGGTEMGQPQHF
TRBJ2-5	TRBV18	CASSPTEVQETQYF
TRBJ2-7	TRBV7-9	CASSLDIGGVSYEQYF
TRBJ1-4	TRBV25-1	CASTPQGGDEKLFF
TRBJ2-2	TRBV6-5	CASSRPGTGELFF
TRBJ1-5	TRBV5-8	CASRGTGTQPQHF
TRBJ1-1	TRBV4-1	CASSHYVGQGATEAFF
TRBJ2-1	TRBV7-2	CASSLVRDEQFF
TRBJ2-1	TRBV7-3	CASSSVAGGWNEQFF
TRBJ1-1	TRBV10-3	CAISALSGNTEAFF
TRBJ1-1	TRBV4-1	CASSPTPGNMNTEAFF
TRBJ2-3	TRBV5-1	CASSRISGTDTQYF
TRBJ2-1	TRBV6-1	CASRASGYNEQFF
TRBJ2-7	TRBV18	CASSRATVGRTYEQYF
TRBJ2-7	TRBV14	CASSPLGQGYEQYF
TRBJ1-1	TRBV6-5	CASSYSKYRVGTEAFF
TRBJ1-1	TRBV7-8	CASSSPGGGTEAFF
TRBJ2-3	TRBV18	CASSPPSLGYTQYF
TRBJ2-5	TRBV5-1	CASSLQGQETQYF
TRBJ1-5	TRBV2	CASGETGVSNQPQHF
TRBJ2-1	TRBV7-3	CASSLTGLDNEQFF
TRBJ2-3	TRBV5-6	CASSRRDRGLGTDTQYF
TRBJ2-5	TRBV4-1	CASSQGGRRETQYF
TRBJ2-1	TRBV6-5	CASSYSAGPYNEQFF
TRBJ1-2	TRBV10-3	CAISTRGEDGYTF
TRBJ2-3	TRBV21-1	CASSKGSWESGGTSTDTQYF
TRBJ2-7	TRBV5-1	CASSSDRGLAYEQYF
TRBJ1-2	TRBV6-4	CASSQLQGWNYGYTF
TRBJ2-7	TRBV5-6	CASSLGAGGPYYEQYF
TRBJ2-1	TRBV4-1	CASSQEGGRGNEQFF
TRBJ1-1	TRBV13	CASSLDSYTEAFF
TRBJ2-3	TRBV5-5	CASKLSVTGIGTQYF
TRBJ2-2	TRBV30	CAWRRQGDTGELFF
TRBJ1-6	TRBV5-5	CASSSTTGGSPLHF
TRBJ1-3	TRBV6-5	CASSQNSGNTIYF
TRBJ1-2	TRBV30	CAFGGVTGDNYGYTF
TRBJ2-5	TRBV5-6	CASSWKRGIQEAQYF
TRBJ2-1	TRBV11-3	CASSLGRRSSGRQDEQFF
TRBJ2-2	TRBV2	CASSGQGPTGELFF
TRBJ2-1	TRBV9	CASSVKAGASYNEQFF
TRBJ2-7	TRBV2	CASSPRGYEQYF
TRBJ1-5	TRBV19	CASAYQGTSNQPQHF
TRBJ2-5	TRBV11-2	CASSPLRTGRGRETQYF
TRBJ1-2	TRBV30	CAWREGTGGNYGYTF
TRBJ2-5	TRBV9	CASSVIAGETQYF
TRBJ2-1	TRBV7-2	CASSPGLAGEGQFF
TRBJ1-5	TRBV30	CASTVGNQPQHF
TRBJ1-1	TRBV7-2	CATRQGTNTEAFF